The subject of this entry is one T cell receptor beta chain. Its antigen is not yet known. The record has no base qualities; no much larger clone is one base away. This record belongs to a study of T cell responses to AZD1222 COVID-19 vaccine (dated by TCRdb to the early 2020s). With respect to the entire study: A total of just over 230 trial participants underwent TCR sequencing, of whom around 200 received two doses of AZD1222 and some 26 received two doses of the MenACWY control vaccine. Trial participants were enrolled by age into 18-55, 56-69 and 70-plus year subgroups, with roughly 160, 29 and 62 TCR-sequenced participants respectively. Summary of the overall study and its limitations: A significant rise in spike-specific TCR breadth and depth was observed after two AZD1222 doses relative to day 0 and relative to MenACWY recipients. No day 14 peak-response samples were available, so repertoires were characterized only after the peak T cell response. Participants were mostly white British, with more females than males. The authors suggested clonal diversity may have been underestimated. Conclusions about previously exposed vaccinees are limited, since just a handful of AZD1222 recipients were seropositive for SARS-CoV-2 at baseline. Reportedly, almost half of the unique spike-specific TCRs recognized epitopes lying outside the regions that are mutated in the B.1.351 and B.1.1.7 variants. The whole spike protein was spanned by vaccine-associated CD4 TCRs, and dominant responses were seen in regions 160-218 and 743-854. The 56-69-year group was small, and its depth increase did not reach significance, likely because of low power.

The CDR3 regions of human TCRbeta chains were analyzed by immunosequencing. In the paper's pipeline: TCRs in the repertoires were matched against a reference library of SARS-CoV-2-specific TCRs that had been generated with the MIRA antigen-specificity platform. Breadth was defined as the fraction of unique TCRs that were SARS-CoV-2-associated. Depth was defined as the fraction of total T cells that were SARS-CoV-2-associated. Using the MIRA data, every spike-specific TCR was mapped to the spike region that the TCR reacted to and assigned to either a CD4 or a CD8 class. Log10-transformed breadth and depth values were compared by one-way ANOVA with Sidak's multiple comparisons tests. TCRdb holds this immuneACCESS table with in-frame rearrangements only. Some clones are missing; in checked studies, unresolved V genes explain under half, and the rest has no known cause. Clonal size and the V and J genes are those of that table, whereas D and trimming came from the DNA. The sample table lists 250,000 to 300,000 clones, 85% to 95% of them with a count of one. The ten biggest clones cover around 0.5% of the sample.

Taken from the germline V gene, the CDR1 and CDR2 loops are SGHDT and YYEEEE. From its cysteine to its phenylalanine, the CDR3 spans 13 amino acids. Only the CDR3 part of the read is kept: 39 bases, read in frame from the first base. V is shortened by 4 bases, J by 1 base, and the region joining them spans 8 bases. This sample's time point label indicates: about 28 days (+/-7) after the second vaccine dose. Because spike-specific TCR depth and breadth did not differ between the two schedules, AZD1222 recipients who got a second dose at roughly 4 weeks were pooled with those who got a second dose at roughly 12 weeks. Vaccinee samples came from UK trials COV001 and COV002, including a single-blind randomized controlled phase 2/3 trial of AZD1222 (ChAdOx1 nCoV-19) in healthy adults. For TCRbeta chain sequencing, PBMC samples from trial participants were taken at day 0 and at day 28 after the second dose.

This specimen consisted of peripheral blood, obtained 28 days after the second AZD1222 dose. This receptor chain uses TRBV5-6 and TRBJ2-5; the D segment cannot be called with confidence. This sequence was found in an adult who received the AZD1222 COVID-19 vaccine. The CDR3 protein sequence reads: CASSPRTQETQYF. The DNA sequence is given as TGTGCCAGCAGCCCCCGTACCCAAGAGACCCAGTACTTC.